The sequence of this T cell receptor beta chain was determined in a study of beta chain features in type 1 diabetes. The isolated RNA, all of it, was reverse transcribed, so expressed TCRB transcripts were what got sequenced. Clones were read by immunoSEQ multiplex PCR, and TCRdb kept only the in-frame ones, dropping some. The data show approximately 15,000 clones, around 77% seen once. Details on this clone: Antigen specificity is unknown.

Study-wide results and caveats: For Type 1 diabetes patients, all four CD4+ subsets carried TCRB CDR3s that were moderately but significantly shorter.

The germline V gene encodes CDR1 SNHLY and CDR2 FYNNEI. The CDR3 loop spans 12 amino acids. Deletions cut 2 bases from V and 7 bases from J, with 8 bases between. The sequence was obtained from a woman aged 18-29 years with type 1 diabetes. The chain joins TRBV2 to TRBJ2-5; D gene uncertain. Sequenced material: stem cell memory CD4+ T cells from blood. CDR3 protein: CASSEPLGTQYF. The DNA for the CDR3 is TGTGCCAGCAGTGAACCTCTAGGGACCCAGTACTTC. The full variable domain, in which reference TRBV2 and TRBJ2-5 provide the parts outside the CDR3, is EPEVTQTPSHQVTQMGQEVILRCVPISNHLYFYWYRQILGQKVEFLVSFYNNEISEKSEIFDDQFSVERPDGSNFTLKIRSTKLEDSAMYFCASSEPLGTQYFGPGTRLLVL.